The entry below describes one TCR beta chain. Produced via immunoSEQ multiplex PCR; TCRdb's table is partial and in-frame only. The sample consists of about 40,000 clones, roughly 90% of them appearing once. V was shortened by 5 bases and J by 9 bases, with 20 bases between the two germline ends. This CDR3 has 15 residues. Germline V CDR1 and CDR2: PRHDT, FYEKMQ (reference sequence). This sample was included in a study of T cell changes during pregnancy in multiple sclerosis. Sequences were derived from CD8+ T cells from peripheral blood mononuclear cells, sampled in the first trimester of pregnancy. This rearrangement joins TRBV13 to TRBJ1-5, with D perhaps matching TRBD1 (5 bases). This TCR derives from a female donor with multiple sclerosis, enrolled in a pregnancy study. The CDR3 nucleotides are TGTGCCAGCAGCCCAGGTGGGGGGAGTCAGCGGCCCCAGCATTTT. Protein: CASSPGGGSQRPQHF.